The 25 T cell receptor beta chains presented below share a single source sample, sequenced in a study of glioma-infiltrating T cells after dendritic cell vaccination. Produced via immunoSEQ multiplex PCR; TCRdb's table is partial and in-frame only. The data show just under 100,000 clones, around 80% seen once. Time point defined: after dendritic cell vaccination, including at tumor progression/relapse. Sample: blood, taken after dendritic cell vaccination. The receptors originated from a human donor with glioblastoma.

J is TRBJ2-1 and V is TRBV5-4; the D gene is possibly TRBD1 (7 bases). V lost 4 bases and J 5 bases, leaving 19 bases between the germline ends. The CDR3 covers 16 residues. Germline V lookup: CDR1 SGHNT, CDR2 YYREEE (reference sequence). The CDR3 DNA sequence: TGTGCCAGCAGCCCCGGGGGTGCAGGGGGAAACAATGAGCAGTTCTTC. Translated: CASSPGGAGGNNEQFF.

There are a few counts of this clone. The J gene is TRBJ2-3, the V gene TRBV9; TRBD1 is a possible D gene (5 bases). CDR3 length: 15 amino acids. V lost 4 bases to trimming and J lost 0 bases, with 12 bases between them. The germline V gene has CDR1 SGDLS and CDR2 YYNGEE. The CDR3 DNA is TGTGCCAGCAGCCCGACCGGACACAGCACAGATACGCAGTATTTT. It translates to CASSPTGHSTDTQYF.

The V gene is TRBV11-2, the J gene TRBJ1-1; D uncertain. This CDR3 region has 13 residues. The V gene lost 5 bases and the J gene lost 4 bases, with 11 bases spanning the gap. The V gene's germline CDR1 is SGHAT and CDR2 FQNNGV. The CDR3: CASSNRHFTEAFF. The CDR3 DNA sequence: TGTGCCAGCAGCAACAGACATTTCACTGAAGCTTTCTTT.

The sample holds a few counts of this clone. The chain joins TRBV27 to TRBJ2-7, with D perhaps TRBD1 (5 bases). This CDR3 is 16 amino acids long. Trimming removed 4 bases at V and 2 bases at J, with 18 bases between. Germline CDR1 and CDR2: MNHEY and SMNVEV (reference sequence). CDR3 nucleotide sequence: TGTGCCAGCAGTTATCCCGACAGACCTTTTCCCTACGAGCAGTACTTC. It encodes CASSYPDRPFPYEQYF.

This chain joins TRBV6-5 and TRBJ1-6; 9 nucleotides line up with TRBD1. CDR1 is MNHEY, CDR2 SVGAGI, per germline. V lost 7 bases, J lost 8 bases, and 3 bases stayed unmatched. This CDR3 region has 13 residues. CDR3 DNA: TGTGCCAGCAAAAGGGACAGGGATTCACCCCTCCACTTT. This codes for CASKRDRDSPLHF.

V is TRBV11-1 and J is TRBJ1-2; D is undetermined. Germline V CDR1 and CDR2: SGHAT, FQDESV (reference sequence). The CDR3 spans 13 residues. V lost 4 bases and J 2 bases, leaving 8 bases between the germline ends. The CDR3 loop reads CASSSNGNYGYTF. CDR3 nucleotides: TGTGCCAGCAGCTCGAACGGGAACTATGGCTACACCTTC.

The sample holds a few counts of this clone. This sequence joins TRBV7-2 and TRBJ2-1, with D perhaps TRBD1 (5 bases). V was pared by 1 base and J by 6 bases, with 22 bases between. The CDR3 sequence is 18 residues long. The germline CDR1 and CDR2 sequences are SGHTA and FQGNSA. This CDR3 is CASSLDRRGPERGNEQFF. For the CDR3, the DNA is TGTGCCAGCAGCTTAGACCGTCGTGGACCCGAAAGGGGCAATGAGCAGTTCTTC.

This chain joins TRBV9 and TRBJ2-7; TRBD2 might be the D (6 bases). Trimming shortened V by 3 bases and J by 7 bases, and 17 bases separated the two germline ends. The CDR3 loop spans 14 amino acids. Germline CDR1 SGDLS, CDR2 YYNGEE. DNA for the CDR3: TGTGCCAGCAGCGCCGAGAGGGTCCGGGGGGAGCAGTACTTC. It specifies CASSAERVRGEQYF.

This chain connects TRBV5-6 to TRBJ2-5; 8 bases match TRBD1. The germline CDR1 and CDR2 sequences are SGHDT and YYEEEE. This CDR3 spans 17 amino acids. J was trimmed by 5 bases and V by 4 bases; bases with no gene match: 16. CDR3 coding DNA: TGTGCCAGCAGCCCCCGACAGGGGACTTACCAAGTGGAGACCCAGTACTTC. As protein: CASSPRQGTYQVETQYF.

Points on this clone: Relative to the germline gene, one junction end is altered; a read error may explain this. Within the sample, other DNA sequences also encode this same CDR3. The rearrangement uses TRBV29-1 and TRBJ1-5; tentatively, D is TRBD1 (5 bases). The V gene's germline CDR1 is SQVTM and CDR2 ANQGSEA. The CDR3 runs to 13 residues. The CDR3 bases are TGTAGCGTTGCGCCAGGGCTTGCGCAGCCCCAGCATTTT. Translated, it gives CSVAPGLAQPQHF. Drawing the rest from reference TRBV29-1 and TRBJ1-5, the complete variable domain is SAVISQKPSRDICQRGTSLTIQCQVDSQVTMMFWYRQQPGQSLTLIATANQGSEATYESGFVIDKFPISRPNLTFSTLTVSNMSPEDSSIYLCSVAPGLAQPQHFGDGTRLSIL.

The rearrangement uses TRBV2 and TRBJ2-5; 10 bases fit TRBD1. CDR3 length equals 13 residues. Germline V gene sequence: CDR1 SNHLY, CDR2 FYNNEI. V lost 8 bases, J lost 2 bases, and 2 bases stayed unmatched. CDR3 protein: CASGTGAQETQYF. CDR3 bases: TGTGCCAGCGGGACAGGGGCTCAAGAGACCCAGTACTTC.

The chain has TRBV5-1 and TRBJ1-2, with D perhaps matching TRBD1 (5 bases). Trimming left V 3 bases short and J 2 bases short, with 11 bases between. The CDR3 loop spans 14 amino acids. The germline V gene encodes CDR1 SGHRS and CDR2 YFSETQ. The CDR3 is CASSSGHNNYGYTF. The CDR3 DNA is TGCGCCAGCAGCTCTGGACACAACAACTATGGCTACACCTTC.

The rearrangement uses TRBV28 and TRBJ1-1; 10 bases are a match to TRBD1. Germline CDR1 is MDHEN and CDR2 is SYDVKM. After removal of 6 bases from V and 0 bases from J, the junction contained 13 bases not matched to a gene. CDR3 size: 18 residues. The CDR3 nucleotides read TGTGCCAGCAGGCCAAGGACAGGGGGTGGGGGCATGAACACTGAAGCTTTCTTT. Its translation: CASRPRTGGGGMNTEAFF.

The chain links TRBV28 to TRBJ2-7; TRBD1 matches at 10 bases. Losses at the gene ends were 7 bases for V and 2 bases for J; bases not matched to a gene: 5. CDR3 length equals 14 residues. Germline-derived CDR1 and CDR2 are MDHEN and SYDVKM. CDR3 nucleotide sequence: TGTGCCAGCAATCCGGGACAGGGGACCTACGAGCAGTACTTC. Translation: CASNPGQGTYEQYF.

The chain has TRBV7-3 and TRBJ2-1; 9 nucleotides match TRBD2. The V gene's germline CDR1 is SGHTA and CDR2 FQGTGA. The CDR3 loop spans 15 amino acids. V lost 4 bases and J lost 2; bases outside the gene matches: 3. DNA for the CDR3: TGTGCCAGCAGCTCCCTAGCGGGAACCTACAATGAGCAGTTCTTC. Residues: CASSSLAGTYNEQFF.

This chain uses TRBV7-9 with TRBJ2-5; 7 bases map to TRBD1. Looked up from germline, CDR1 is SEHNR and CDR2 is FQNEAQ (reference sequence). V lost 3 bases and J lost 4; bases outside the gene matches: 5. The CDR3 is made up of 14 amino acids. CDR3: CASSFSTGAETQYF. In nucleotides, the CDR3 is TGTGCCAGCAGCTTTTCTACAGGGGCAGAGACCCAGTACTTC.

Concerning this clone itself: Being one base from a much bigger clone, this may be a read error. This rearrangement joins TRBV28 to TRBJ1-2; D perhaps matches TRBD1 (6 bases). CDR1 and CDR2 from the germline V gene are MDHEN and SYDVKM. V was shortened by 6 bases and J by 4 bases, with 9 bases between the two germline ends. The CDR3 has 12 amino acids. The DNA of the CDR3 is TGTGCCAGCAGGAAAGGGGGCTATGGCTACACCTTC. This codes for CASRKGGYGYTF.

The rearrangement uses TRBV7-9 and TRBJ2-7; D gene unclear. The CDR3 spans 14 residues. Germline assignment: CDR1 SEHNR and CDR2 FQNEAQ (reference sequence). V gave up 3 bases and J gave up 6 bases, with 15 bases separating them. In DNA form, the CDR3 reads TGTGCCAGCAGCTTTTTCGAAACCTTTAGCGAGCAGTACTTC. It specifies CASSFFETFSEQYF.

V usage is TRBV5-1 and J usage is TRBJ2-2; D gene ambiguous. This CDR3 contains 14 residues. CDR1 is SGHRS, CDR2 YFSETQ, per germline. V lost 0 bases and J lost 5, with 8 bases in between. The CDR3 bases are TGCGCCAGCAGCTTGGACCAGAGGACCGGGGAGCTGTTTTTT. It encodes CASSLDQRTGELFF.

The chain uses TRBV9 and TRBJ1-1; D is ambiguous. CDR1 is SGDLS, CDR2 YYNGEE, per germline. The CDR3 runs 14 residues. Trimming pared 0 bases from V and 0 bases from J, leaving 6 bases between. The CDR3 sequence: CASSVASLNTEAFF. The CDR3 region has the DNA TGTGCCAGCAGCGTAGCTAGTTTGAACACTGAAGCTTTCTTT.

The rearrangement links TRBV7-2 to TRBJ2-5, with a possible D match to TRBD1 (6 bases). Germline CDR1 and CDR2: SGHTA and FQGNSA. V lost 4 bases and J lost 1, with 13 bases in between. The CDR3 has 15 residues. The CDR3 sequence: CASSSQGTRQETQYF. The CDR3 region has the DNA TGTGCCAGCAGCTCGCAGGGGACGCGCCAAGAGACCCAGTACTTC.

This rearrangement joins TRBV7-9 to TRBJ1-1, with 8 bases identical to TRBD1. Germline values: CDR1 SEHNR, CDR2 FQNEAQ (reference sequence). The junction had 4 bases not matched to a gene; V was cut back by 3 bases and J by 1 base. This CDR3 comprises 15 residues. CDR3 nucleotides: TGTGCCAGCAGCTTGACGGGACAGGCGAACACTGAAGCTTTCTTT. Protein: CASSLTGQANTEAFF.

The chain links TRBV10-3 to TRBJ2-1; TRBD1 agrees at 9 bases. The CDR3 is 15 amino acids. V lost 0 bases and J lost 4; bases outside the gene matches: 1. Germline CDR1 reads ENHRY; CDR2 reads SYGVKD. DNA of the CDR3: TGTGCCATCAGTGAGTCGGGGACAGGGTACAATGAGCAGTTCTTC. Its translation: CAISESGTGYNEQFF.

The chain is built from TRBV5-1 and TRBJ1-2; D is perhaps TRBD1 (6 bases). The CDR3 contains 15 residues. V lost 3 bases, J lost 2 bases, and 14 bases lay in between. CDR1 is SGHRS and CDR2 is YFSETQ in the germline V gene. The CDR3 sequence is CASSSEPGHNYGYTF. CDR3 nucleotide sequence: TGCGCCAGCAGCTCAGAACCGGGACACAACTATGGCTACACCTTC.

The chain has TRBV19 and TRBJ1-5, with a weak D call TRBD1 (6 bases). V was cut by 4 bases and J by 7 bases, with 17 bases left in between. The CDR3 loop spans 15 amino acids. Germline-derived CDR1 and CDR2 are LNHDA and SQIVND (reference sequence). The CDR3: CASSSERGIEQPQHF. Written as DNA, the CDR3 is TGTGCCAGTAGTAGCGAGAGGGGGATCGAACAGCCCCAGCATTTT.